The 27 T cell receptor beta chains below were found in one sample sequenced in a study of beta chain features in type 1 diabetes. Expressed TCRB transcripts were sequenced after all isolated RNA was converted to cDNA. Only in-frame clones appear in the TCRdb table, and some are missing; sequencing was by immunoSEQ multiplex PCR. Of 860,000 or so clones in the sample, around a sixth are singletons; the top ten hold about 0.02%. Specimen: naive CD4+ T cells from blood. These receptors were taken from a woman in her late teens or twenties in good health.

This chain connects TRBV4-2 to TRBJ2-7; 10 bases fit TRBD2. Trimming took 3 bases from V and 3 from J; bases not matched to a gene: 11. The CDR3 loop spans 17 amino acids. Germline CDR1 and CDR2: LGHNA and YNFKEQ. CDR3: CASSQSSSGSRYYEQYF. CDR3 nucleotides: TGTGCCAGCAGCCAGAGCTCTAGCGGGAGTCGGTACTACGAGCAGTACTTC.

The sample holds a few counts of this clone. CDR3 amino acids: CASNALGQGGETQYF. In DNA form, the CDR3 reads TGTGCCAGCAACGCTCTGGGACAGGGCGGAGAGACCCAGTACTTC. The V and J genes are TRBV6-1 and TRBJ2-5; 9 positions match TRBD1. This CDR3 region has 15 residues. Looked up from germline, CDR1 is MNHNS and CDR2 is SASEGT. V trimming: 7 bases; J trimming: 4 bases; junction bases outside the gene matches: 10.

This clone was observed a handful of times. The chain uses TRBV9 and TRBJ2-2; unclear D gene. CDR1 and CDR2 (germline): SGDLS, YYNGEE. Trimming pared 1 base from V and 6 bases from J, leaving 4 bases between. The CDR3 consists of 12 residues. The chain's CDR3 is CASSVPAGELFF. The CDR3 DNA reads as TGTGCCAGCAGCGTACCTGCCGGGGAGCTGTTTTTT.

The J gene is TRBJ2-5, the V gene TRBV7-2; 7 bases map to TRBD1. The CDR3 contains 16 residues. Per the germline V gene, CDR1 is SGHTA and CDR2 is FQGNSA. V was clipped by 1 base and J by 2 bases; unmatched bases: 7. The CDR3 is CASSLGSWGQQETQYF. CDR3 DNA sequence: TGTGCCAGCAGCTTAGGCTCTTGGGGACAGCAAGAGACCCAGTACTTC.

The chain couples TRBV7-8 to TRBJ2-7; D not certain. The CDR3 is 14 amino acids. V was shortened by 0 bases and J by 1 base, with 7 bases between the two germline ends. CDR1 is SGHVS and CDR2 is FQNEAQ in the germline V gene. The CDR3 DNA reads TGTGCCAGCAGCTTAGCTCACGGATCCTACGAGCAGTACTTC. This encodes CASSLAHGSYEQYF. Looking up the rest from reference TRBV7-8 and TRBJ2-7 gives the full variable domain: GAGVSQSPRYKVAKRGQDVALRCDPISGHVSLFWYQQALGQGPEFLTYFQNEAQLDKSGLPSDRFFAERPEGSVSTLKIQRTQQEDSAVYLCASSLAHGSYEQYFGPGTRLTVT.

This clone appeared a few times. As DNA, the CDR3 is TGTGCCAGCAGCTTAGTGTTTGCAGGGGGCAATGAGCAGTTCTTC. Translated: CASSLVFAGGNEQFF. The chain carries TRBV7-2 and TRBJ2-1, with TRBD1 matching over 7 bases. J was trimmed by 6 bases and V by 1 base; bases with no gene match: 6. Germline V CDR1 and CDR2: SGHTA, FQGNSA. The CDR3 has 15 amino acids.

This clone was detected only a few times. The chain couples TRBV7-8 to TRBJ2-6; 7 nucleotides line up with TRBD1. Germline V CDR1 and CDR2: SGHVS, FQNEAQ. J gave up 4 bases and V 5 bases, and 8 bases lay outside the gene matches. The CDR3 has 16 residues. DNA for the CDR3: TGTGCCAGCAGCCCCCCCGGGACAGTGGGGGCCAACGTCCTGACTTTC. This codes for CASSPPGTVGANVLTF.

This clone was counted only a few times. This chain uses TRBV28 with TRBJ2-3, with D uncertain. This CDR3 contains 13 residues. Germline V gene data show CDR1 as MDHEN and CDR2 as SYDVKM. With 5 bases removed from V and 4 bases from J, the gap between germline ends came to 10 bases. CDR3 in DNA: TGTGCCAGCAGTCTTACTGTGCCAGATACGCAGTATTTT. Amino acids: CASSLTVPDTQYF.

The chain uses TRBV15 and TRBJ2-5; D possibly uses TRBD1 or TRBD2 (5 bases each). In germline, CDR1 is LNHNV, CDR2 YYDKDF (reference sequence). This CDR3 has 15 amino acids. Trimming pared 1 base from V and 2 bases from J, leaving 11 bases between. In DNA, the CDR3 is TGTGCCACCAGCAGAGGCCGGGACCTACAAGAGACCCAGTACTTC. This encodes CATSRGRDLQETQYF.

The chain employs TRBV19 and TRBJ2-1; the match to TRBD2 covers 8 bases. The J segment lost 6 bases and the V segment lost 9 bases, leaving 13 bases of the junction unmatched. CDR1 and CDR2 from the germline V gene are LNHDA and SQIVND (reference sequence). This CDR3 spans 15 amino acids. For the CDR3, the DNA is TGTGCCAGCCATGACCCGGGAGGGCCAAGCAATGAGCAGTTCTTC. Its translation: CASHDPGGPSNEQFF.

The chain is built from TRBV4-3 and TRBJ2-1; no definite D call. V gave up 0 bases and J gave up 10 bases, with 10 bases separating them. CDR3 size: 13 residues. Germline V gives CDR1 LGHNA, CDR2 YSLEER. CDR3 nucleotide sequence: TGCGCCAGCAGCCAAGACTGGATGACCGAGCAGTTCTTC. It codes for CASSQDWMTEQFF.

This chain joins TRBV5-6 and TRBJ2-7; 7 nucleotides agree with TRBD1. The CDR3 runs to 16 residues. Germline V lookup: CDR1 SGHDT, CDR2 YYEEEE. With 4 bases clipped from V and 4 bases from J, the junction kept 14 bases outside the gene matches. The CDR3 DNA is TGTGCCAGCAGCACGATCAGGGACAGAGGGGCATACGAGCAGTACTTC. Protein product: CASSTIRDRGAYEQYF.

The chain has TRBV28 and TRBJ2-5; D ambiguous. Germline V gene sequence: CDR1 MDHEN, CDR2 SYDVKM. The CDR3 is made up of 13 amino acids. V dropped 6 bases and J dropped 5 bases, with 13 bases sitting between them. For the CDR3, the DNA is TGTGCCAGCAGATCCAGCCTGCGGGAGACCCAGTACTTC. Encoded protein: CASRSSLRETQYF.

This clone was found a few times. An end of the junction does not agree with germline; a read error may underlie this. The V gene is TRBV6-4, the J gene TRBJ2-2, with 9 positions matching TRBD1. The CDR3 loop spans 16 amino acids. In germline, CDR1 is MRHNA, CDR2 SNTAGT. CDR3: CASSDSVEQGAGVLFF. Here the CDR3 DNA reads TGTGCCAGCAGTGACTCGGTCGAACAGGGGGCAGGGGTGCTGTTTTTT.

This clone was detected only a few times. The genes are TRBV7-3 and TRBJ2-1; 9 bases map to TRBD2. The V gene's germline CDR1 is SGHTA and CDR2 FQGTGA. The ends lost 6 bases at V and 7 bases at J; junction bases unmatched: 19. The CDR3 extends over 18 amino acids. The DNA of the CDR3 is TGTGCCAGCAGACTTGAGGGGAGGATCGGGACTAGCTTAAATGAGCAGTTCTTC. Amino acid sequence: CASRLEGRIGTSLNEQFF.

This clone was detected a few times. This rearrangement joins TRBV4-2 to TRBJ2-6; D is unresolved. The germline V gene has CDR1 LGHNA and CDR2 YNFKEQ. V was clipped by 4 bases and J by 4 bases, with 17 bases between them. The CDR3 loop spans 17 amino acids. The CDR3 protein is CASSLDIISVGANVLTF. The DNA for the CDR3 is TGTGCCAGCAGCCTTGACATAATTTCTGTAGGGGCCAACGTCCTGACTTTC.

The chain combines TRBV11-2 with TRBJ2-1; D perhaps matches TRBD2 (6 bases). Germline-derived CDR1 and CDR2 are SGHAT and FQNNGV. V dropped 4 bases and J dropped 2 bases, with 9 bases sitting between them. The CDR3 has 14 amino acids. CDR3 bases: TGTGCCAGCAGCTGGGCTAGCGCCTACAATGAGCAGTTCTTC. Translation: CASSWASAYNEQFF.

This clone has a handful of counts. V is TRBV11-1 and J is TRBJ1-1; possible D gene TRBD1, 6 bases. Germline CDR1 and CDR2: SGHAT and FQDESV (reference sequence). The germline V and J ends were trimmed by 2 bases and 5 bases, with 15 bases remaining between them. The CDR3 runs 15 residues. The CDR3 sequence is CASSLRAQGDTEAFF. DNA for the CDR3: TGTGCCAGCAGCTTACGGGCACAGGGAGATACTGAAGCTTTCTTT.

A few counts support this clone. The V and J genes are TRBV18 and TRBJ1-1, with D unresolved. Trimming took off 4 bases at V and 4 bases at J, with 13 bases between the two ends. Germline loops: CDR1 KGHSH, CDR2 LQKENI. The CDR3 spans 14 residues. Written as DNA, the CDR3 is TGTGCCAGCTCACTAGACCCGTTTCTCACTGAAGCTTTCTTT. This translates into CASSLDPFLTEAFF.

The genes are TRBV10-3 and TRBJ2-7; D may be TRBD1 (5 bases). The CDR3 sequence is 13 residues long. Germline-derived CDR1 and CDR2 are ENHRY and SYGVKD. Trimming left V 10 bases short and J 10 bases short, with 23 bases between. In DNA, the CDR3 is TGTGCCACTACGGAAGCAGGGATCCGCCATCAGTACTTC. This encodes CATTEAGIRHQYF.

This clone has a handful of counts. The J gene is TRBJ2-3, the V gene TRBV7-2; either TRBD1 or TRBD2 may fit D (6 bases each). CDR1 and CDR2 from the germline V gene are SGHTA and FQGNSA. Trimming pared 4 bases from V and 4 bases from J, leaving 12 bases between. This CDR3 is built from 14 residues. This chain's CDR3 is CASSWGAGADTQYF. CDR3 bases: TGTGCCAGCAGCTGGGGGGCAGGGGCAGATACGCAGTATTTT. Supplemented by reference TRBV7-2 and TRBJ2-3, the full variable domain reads GAGVSQSPSNKVTEKGKDVELRCDPISGHTALYWYRQSLGQGLEFLIYFQGNSAPDKSGLPSDRFSAERTGGSVSTLTIQRTQQEDSAVYLCASSWGAGADTQYFGPGTRLTVL.

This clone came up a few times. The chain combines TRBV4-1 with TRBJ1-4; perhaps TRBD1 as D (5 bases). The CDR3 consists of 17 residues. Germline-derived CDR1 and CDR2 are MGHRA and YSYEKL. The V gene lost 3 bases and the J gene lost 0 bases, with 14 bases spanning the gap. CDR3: CASSQNPRGSTNEKLFF. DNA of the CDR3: TGCGCCAGCAGCCAGAATCCGAGGGGATCAACTAATGAAAAACTGTTTTTT.

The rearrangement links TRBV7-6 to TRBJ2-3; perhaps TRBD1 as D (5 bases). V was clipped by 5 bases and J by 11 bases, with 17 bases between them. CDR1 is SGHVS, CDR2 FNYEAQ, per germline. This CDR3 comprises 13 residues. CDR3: CASSHDEAQGQYF. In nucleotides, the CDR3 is TGTGCCAGCAGCCATGATGAGGCCCAGGGGCAGTATTTT. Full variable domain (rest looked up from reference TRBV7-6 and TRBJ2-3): GAGVSQSPRYKVTKRGQDVALRCDPISGHVSLYWYRQALGQGPEFLTYFNYEAQQDKSGLPNDRFSAERPEGSISTLTIQRTEQRDSAMYRCASSHDEAQGQYFGPGTRLTVL.

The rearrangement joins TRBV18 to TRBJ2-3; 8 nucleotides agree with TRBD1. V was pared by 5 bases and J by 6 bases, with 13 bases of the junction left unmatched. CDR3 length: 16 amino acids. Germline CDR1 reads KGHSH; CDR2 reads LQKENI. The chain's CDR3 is CASSTTGGSLMDTQYF. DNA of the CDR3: TGTGCCAGCTCAACAACAGGGGGGTCGTTAATGGATACGCAGTATTTT.

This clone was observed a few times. CDR3 region: CASSFPGQKYNEQFF. The DNA for the CDR3 is TGCGCCAGCAGCTTCCCGGGACAGAAATACAATGAGCAGTTCTTC. This sequence joins TRBV4-1 and TRBJ2-1, with 7 bases that match TRBD1. The length of the CDR3 is 15 residues. Losses at the gene ends were 5 bases for V and 4 bases for J; bases not matched to a gene: 8. The germline V gene encodes CDR1 MGHRA and CDR2 YSYEKL.

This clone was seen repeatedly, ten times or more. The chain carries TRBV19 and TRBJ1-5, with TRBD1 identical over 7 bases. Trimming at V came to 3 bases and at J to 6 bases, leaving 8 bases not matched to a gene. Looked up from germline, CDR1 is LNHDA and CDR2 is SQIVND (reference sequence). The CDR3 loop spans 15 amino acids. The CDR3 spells CASSIGQTGSQPQHF. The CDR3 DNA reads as TGTGCCAGTAGTATTGGGCAGACAGGGAGTCAGCCCCAGCATTTT.

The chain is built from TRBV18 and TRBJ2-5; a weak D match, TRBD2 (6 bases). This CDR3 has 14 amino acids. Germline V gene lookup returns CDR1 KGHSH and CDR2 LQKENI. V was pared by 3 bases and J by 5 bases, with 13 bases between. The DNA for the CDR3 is TGTGCCAGCTCACCTGGAGGGGTCGAGGAGACCCAGTACTTC. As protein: CASSPGGVEETQYF.